Only a few counts were recorded for the clone carrying this T cell receptor (beta chain). The sample belongs to a study of T-cell reconstitution after alpha-beta-depleted transplantation in children. TCRbeta library construction was performed incorporating unique molecular identifiers. TCRdb re-analysed the PCR reads in MiXCR, keeping a single row per CDR3 protein. The sample carries 600,000 to 700,000 distinct CDR3 sequences, around 17% recorded once. This CDR3 is 15 amino acids long. Deletions cut 2 bases from V and 3 bases from J, with 17 bases between. Germline V gives CDR1 DFQATT, CDR2 SNEGSKA (reference sequence).

The V and J genes are TRBV20-1 and TRBJ2-7; perhaps TRBD1 as D (6 bases). This TCR was recovered from a human donor who donated a stem cell graft to a child with acute myeloid leukemia. The starting material was PBMCs from the stem cell graft donor, obtained from the stem cell graft. CDR3 sequence reads: CSARTGQGFDYEQYF. The DNA of the CDR3 is TGCAGTGCTAGAACGGGTCAGGGGTTCGACTACGAGCAGTACTTC.